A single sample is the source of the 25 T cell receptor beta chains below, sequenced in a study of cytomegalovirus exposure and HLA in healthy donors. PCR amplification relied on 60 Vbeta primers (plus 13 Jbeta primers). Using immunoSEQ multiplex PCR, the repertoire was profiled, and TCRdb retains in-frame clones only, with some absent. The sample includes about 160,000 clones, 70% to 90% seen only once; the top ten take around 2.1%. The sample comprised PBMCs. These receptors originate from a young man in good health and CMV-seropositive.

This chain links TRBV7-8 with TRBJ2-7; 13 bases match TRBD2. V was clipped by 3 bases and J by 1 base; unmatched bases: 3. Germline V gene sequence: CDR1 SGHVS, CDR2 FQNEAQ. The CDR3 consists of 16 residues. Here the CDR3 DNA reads TGTGCCAGCAGCTTCGGACTAGCGGGAGCATCCTACGAGCAGTACTTC. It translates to CASSFGLAGASYEQYF.

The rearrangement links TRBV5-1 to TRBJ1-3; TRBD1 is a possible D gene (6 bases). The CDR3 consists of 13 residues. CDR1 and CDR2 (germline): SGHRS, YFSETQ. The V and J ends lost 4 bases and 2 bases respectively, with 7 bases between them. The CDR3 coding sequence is TGCGCCAGCAGCGGGGGCCCTGGAAACACCATATATTTT. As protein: CASSGGPGNTIYF.

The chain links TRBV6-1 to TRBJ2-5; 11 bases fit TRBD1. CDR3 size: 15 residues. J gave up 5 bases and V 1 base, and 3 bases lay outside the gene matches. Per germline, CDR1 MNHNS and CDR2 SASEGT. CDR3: CASSEGTGGGETQYF. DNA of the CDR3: TGTGCCAGCAGTGAAGGGACAGGGGGCGGTGAGACCCAGTACTTC.

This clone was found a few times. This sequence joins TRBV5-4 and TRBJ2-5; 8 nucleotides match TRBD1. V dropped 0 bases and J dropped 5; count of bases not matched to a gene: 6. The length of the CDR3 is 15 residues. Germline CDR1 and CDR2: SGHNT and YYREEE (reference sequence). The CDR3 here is CASSLDQGAVETQYF. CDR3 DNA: TGTGCCAGCAGCTTGGACCAGGGGGCTGTGGAGACCCAGTACTTC.

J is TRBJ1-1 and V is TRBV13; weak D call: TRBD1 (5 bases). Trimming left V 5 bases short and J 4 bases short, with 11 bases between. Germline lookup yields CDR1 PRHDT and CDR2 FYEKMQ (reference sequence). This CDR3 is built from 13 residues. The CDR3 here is CASSLAGGTEAFF. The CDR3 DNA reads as TGTGCCAGCAGCCTCGCCGGGGGCACTGAAGCTTTCTTT.

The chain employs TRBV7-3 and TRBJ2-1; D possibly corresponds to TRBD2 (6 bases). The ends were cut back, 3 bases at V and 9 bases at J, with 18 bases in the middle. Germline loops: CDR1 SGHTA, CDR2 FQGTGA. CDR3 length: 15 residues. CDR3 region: CASSLTRGSGFEQFF. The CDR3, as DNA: TGTGCCAGCAGCTTGACTCGGGGGTCGGGGTTTGAGCAGTTCTTC.

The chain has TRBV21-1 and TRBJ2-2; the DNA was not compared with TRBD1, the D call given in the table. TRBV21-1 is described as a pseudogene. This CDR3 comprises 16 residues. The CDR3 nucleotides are TGTGCCAGCAGCAAAAGGGGGCCCCCGAACACCGGGGAGCTGTTTTTT. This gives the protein CASSKRGPPNTGELFF.

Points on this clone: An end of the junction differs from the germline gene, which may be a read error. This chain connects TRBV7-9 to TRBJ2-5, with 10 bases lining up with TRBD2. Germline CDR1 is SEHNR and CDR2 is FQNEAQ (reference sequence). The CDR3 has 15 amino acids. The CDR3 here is CASSLQAGGQGTQYF. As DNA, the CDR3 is TGTGCCAGCAGCTTACAAGCGGGGGGGCAAGGGACCCAGTACTTC.

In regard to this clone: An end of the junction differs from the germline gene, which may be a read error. The CDR3 nucleotides are TGTGCCATCAGTCCCGGGACAGGGACCGGGGCCAACGGCCTGACTTTC. Protein product: CAISPGTGTGANGLTF. This chain uses TRBV10-3 with TRBJ2-6; 9 bases align to TRBD1. CDR1 ENHRY and CDR2 SYGVKD come from the germline V gene. This CDR3 has 16 residues.

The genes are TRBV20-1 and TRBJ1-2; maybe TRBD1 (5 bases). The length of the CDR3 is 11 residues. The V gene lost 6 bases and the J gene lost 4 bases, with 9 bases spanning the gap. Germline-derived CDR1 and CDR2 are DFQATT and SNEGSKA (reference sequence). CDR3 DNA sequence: TGCAGTGCATCCCAGGGCTATGGCTACACCTTC. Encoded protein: CSASQGYGYTF.

CDR3 DNA: TGTGCCAGCACCGAGACAGGGGGCAGCGTCAACAATCAGCCCCAGCATTTT. Protein: CASTETGGSVNNQPQHF. The chain joins TRBV7-2 to TRBJ1-5; 10 nucleotides match TRBD1. The CDR3 length is 17 residues. Germline V gene lookup returns CDR1 SGHTA and CDR2 FQGNSA. Germline trimming cut 7 bases from V and 3 bases from J; bases unmatched to any gene: 12. Together with reference TRBV7-2 and TRBJ1-5, the CDR3 gives the full variable domain: GAGVSQSPSNKVTEKGKDVELRCDPISGHTALYWYRQSLGQGLEFLIYFQGNSAPDKSGLPSDRFSAERTGGSVSTLTIQRTQQEDSAVYLCASTETGGSVNNQPQHFGDGTRLSIL.

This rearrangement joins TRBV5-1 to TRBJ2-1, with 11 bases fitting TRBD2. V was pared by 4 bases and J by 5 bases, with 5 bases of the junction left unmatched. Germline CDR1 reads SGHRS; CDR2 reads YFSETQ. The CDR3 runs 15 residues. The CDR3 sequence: CASSHGTSGDNEQFF. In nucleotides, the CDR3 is TGCGCCAGCAGCCACGGGACTAGCGGAGACAATGAGCAGTTCTTC.

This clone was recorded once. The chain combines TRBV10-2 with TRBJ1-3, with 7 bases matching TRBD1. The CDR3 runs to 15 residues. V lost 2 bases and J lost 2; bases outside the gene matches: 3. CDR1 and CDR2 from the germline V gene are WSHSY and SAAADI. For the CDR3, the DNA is TGCGCCAGCAGTGAGGATAGGGGGCCTGGAAACACCATATATTTT. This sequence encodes CASSEDRGPGNTIYF.

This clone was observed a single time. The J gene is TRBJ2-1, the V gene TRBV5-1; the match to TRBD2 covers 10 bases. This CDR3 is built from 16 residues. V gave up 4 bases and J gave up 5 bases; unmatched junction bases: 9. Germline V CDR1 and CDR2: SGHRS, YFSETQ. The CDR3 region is CASSLGGTSVHNEQFF. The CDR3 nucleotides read TGCGCCAGCAGCCTAGGGGGGACTAGCGTTCACAATGAGCAGTTCTTC.

The CDR3 sequence: CASSYSSTSPLHF. The CDR3 region has the DNA TGTGCCAGCAGTTACTCAAGCACCTCACCCCTCCACTTT. This rearrangement joins TRBV6-5 to TRBJ1-6; D remains unclear. This CDR3 is built from 13 residues. Germline V gene lookup returns CDR1 MNHEY and CDR2 SVGAGI. V lost 0 bases, J lost 10 bases, and 7 bases lay in between.

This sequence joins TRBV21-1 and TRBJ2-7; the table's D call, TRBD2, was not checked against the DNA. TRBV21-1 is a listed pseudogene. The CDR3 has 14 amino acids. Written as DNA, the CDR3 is TGTGCCAGATCCCGAGGGCCGGGAGCCTACGAGCAGTACTTC. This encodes CARSRGPGAYEQYF.

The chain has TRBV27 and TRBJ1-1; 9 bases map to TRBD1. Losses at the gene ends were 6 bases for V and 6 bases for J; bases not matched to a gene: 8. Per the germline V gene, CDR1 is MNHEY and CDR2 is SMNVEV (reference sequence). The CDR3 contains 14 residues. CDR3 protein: CASSHRDRVSEAFF. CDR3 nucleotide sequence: TGTGCCAGCAGCCACCGGGACAGGGTCTCTGAAGCTTTCTTT.

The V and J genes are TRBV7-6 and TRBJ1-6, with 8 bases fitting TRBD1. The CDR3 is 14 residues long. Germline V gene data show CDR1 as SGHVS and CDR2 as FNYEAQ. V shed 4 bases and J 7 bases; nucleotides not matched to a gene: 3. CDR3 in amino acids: CASSSGQGNSPLHF. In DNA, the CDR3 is TGTGCCAGCAGCTCCGGACAGGGCAATTCACCCCTCCACTTT.

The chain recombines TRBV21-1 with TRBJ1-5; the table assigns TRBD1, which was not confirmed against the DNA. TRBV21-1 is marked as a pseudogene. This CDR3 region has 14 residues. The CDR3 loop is CASCGTASNQPQHF. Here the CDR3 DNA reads TGTGCCAGCTGTGGGACAGCCAGCAATCAGCCCCAGCATTTT.

In nucleotides, the CDR3 is TGTGCCAGCAGCCCGGACAGATCCTCTGGAAACACCATATATTTT. It yields the protein CASSPDRSSGNTIYF. The chain carries TRBV27 and TRBJ1-3; weak D call: TRBD1 (6 bases). Germline CDR1 is MNHEY and CDR2 is SMNVEV (reference sequence). V lost 6 bases and J lost 0, with 12 bases in between. The CDR3 is made up of 15 amino acids.

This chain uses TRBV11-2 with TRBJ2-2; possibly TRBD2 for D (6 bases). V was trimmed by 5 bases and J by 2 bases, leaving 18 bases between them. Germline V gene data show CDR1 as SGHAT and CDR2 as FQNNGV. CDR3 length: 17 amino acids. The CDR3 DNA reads TGTGCCAGCAGCCAAAGAACTGGACTAACTAACACCGGGGAGCTGTTTTTT. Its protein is CASSQRTGLTNTGELFF.

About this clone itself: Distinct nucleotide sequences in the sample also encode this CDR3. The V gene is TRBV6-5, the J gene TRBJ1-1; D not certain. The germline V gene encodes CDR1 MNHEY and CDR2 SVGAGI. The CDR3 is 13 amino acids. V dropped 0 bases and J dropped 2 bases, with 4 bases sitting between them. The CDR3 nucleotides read TGTGCCAGCAGTTACTCTCTTAACACTGAAGCTTTCTTT. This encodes CASSYSLNTEAFF.

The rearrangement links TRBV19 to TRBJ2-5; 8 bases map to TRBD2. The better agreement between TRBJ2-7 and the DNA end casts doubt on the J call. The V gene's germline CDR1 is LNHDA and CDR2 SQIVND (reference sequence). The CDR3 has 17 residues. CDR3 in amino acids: CASSIDSSGGNNYEQYF. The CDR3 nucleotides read TGTGCCAGTAGTATAGATTCCAGCGGGGGAAATAACTACGAGCAGTACTTC.

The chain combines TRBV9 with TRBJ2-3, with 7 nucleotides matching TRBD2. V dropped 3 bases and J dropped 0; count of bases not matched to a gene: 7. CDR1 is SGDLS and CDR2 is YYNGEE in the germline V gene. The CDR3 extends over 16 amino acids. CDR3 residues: CASSARSGGSTDTQYF. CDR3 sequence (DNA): TGTGCCAGCAGCGCCCGCTCGGGGGGAAGCACAGATACGCAGTATTTT.

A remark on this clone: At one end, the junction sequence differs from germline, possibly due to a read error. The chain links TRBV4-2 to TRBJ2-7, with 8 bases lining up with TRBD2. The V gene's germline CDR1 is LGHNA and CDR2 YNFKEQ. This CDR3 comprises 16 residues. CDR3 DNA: TGTGCCAGCAGACAAGATGTATCGGGGGGGCTGGTCGAGCAGTACTTC. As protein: CASRQDVSGGLVEQYF.